Shown below are 31 T cell receptor beta chains from a single sample sequenced in a study of blood T cell repertoires in COVID-19. Sequencing was performed with immunoSEQ multiplex PCR; in TCRdb, only in-frame clones are kept and a portion is missing. The table records over 450,000 clones, nearly 90% of them present only once. Material for sequencing was peripheral blood. These receptors were obtained from a man between 18 and 29 years old with COVID-19, enrolled during active disease.

The V gene is TRBV5-6, the J gene TRBJ2-1, with 8 bases aligning to TRBD2. V was clipped by 4 bases and J by 0 bases; unmatched bases: 12. The CDR3 consists of 18 residues. CDR1 and CDR2 (germline): SGHDT, YYEEEE. This chain's CDR3 is CASSPSPGGLASYNEQFF. In DNA form, the CDR3 reads TGTGCCAGCAGCCCATCCCCCGGAGGACTAGCCTCCTACAATGAGCAGTTCTTC.

The chain couples TRBV19 to TRBJ2-7; 9 nucleotides line up with TRBD2. Germline V gene lookup returns CDR1 LNHDA and CDR2 SQIVND (reference sequence). There are 15 residues in the CDR3. V shed 4 bases and J 3 bases; nucleotides not matched to a gene: 7. The CDR3 DNA reads TGTGCCAGTAGTAGGTTGCTAGCGGGAAACTACGAGCAGTACTTC. Protein sequence: CASSRLLAGNYEQYF.

The chain employs TRBV30 and TRBJ2-3; no clear D. CDR1 and CDR2 (germline): GTSNPN, SVGIG (reference sequence). Trimming shortened V by 2 bases and J by 2 bases, and 5 bases separated the two germline ends. The CDR3 runs to 12 residues. The CDR3 DNA reads as TGTGCCTGGAGTACATTCACAGATACGCAGTATTTT. Encoded protein: CAWSTFTDTQYF.

This rearrangement joins TRBV9 to TRBJ2-2; D is ambiguous. Germline loops: CDR1 SGDLS, CDR2 YYNGEE. CDR3 length: 12 residues. The ends were cut back, 0 bases at V and 7 bases at J, with 4 bases in the middle. The CDR3 DNA reads as TGTGCCAGCAGCGTAGGTATCGGGGAGCTGTTTTTT. Amino acids: CASSVGIGELFF.

This chain uses TRBV5-1 with TRBJ2-7, with 9 bases matching TRBD2. The CDR3 is made up of 15 amino acids. Germline CDR1 SGHRS, CDR2 YFSETQ. After removal of 4 bases from V and 5 bases from J, the junction contained 10 bases not matched to a gene. The CDR3 is CASSKTSGVAHEQYF. In DNA form, the CDR3 reads TGCGCCAGCAGCAAGACTAGCGGCGTAGCACACGAGCAGTACTTC.

This clone was detected once. CDR3 bases: TGTGCCAGTAGTATAGAGAAGGGGACTGGGGCCAACGTCCTGACTTTC. Protein sequence: CASSIEKGTGANVLTF. The chain has TRBV19 and TRBJ2-6, with D tentatively TRBD1 (5 bases). Germline assignment: CDR1 LNHDA and CDR2 SQIVND (reference sequence). The V gene lost 0 bases and the J gene lost 2 bases, with 8 bases spanning the gap. The CDR3 covers 16 residues.

This clone was recorded only once. The gene calls are TRBV5-1 and TRBJ2-3, with a tentative D call TRBD2 (6 bases). V gave up 1 base and J gave up 0 bases, with 15 bases separating them. The germline V gene has CDR1 SGHRS and CDR2 YFSETQ. The CDR3 has 17 residues. As DNA, the CDR3 is TGCGCCAGCAGCTTGAAGACCGGGACTTTTAGCACAGATACGCAGTATTTT. Translating gives CASSLKTGTFSTDTQYF.

The rearrangement joins TRBV9 to TRBJ2-7; possibly TRBD2 for D (6 bases). V was cut by 0 bases and J by 6 bases, with 10 bases left in between. The CDR3 length is 13 residues. Germline assignment: CDR1 SGDLS and CDR2 YYNGEE. CDR3 DNA: TGTGCCAGCAGCGTAGAGGGACTCACCGAGCAGTACTTC. Translation: CASSVEGLTEQYF.

The genes are TRBV19 and TRBJ1-1; 9 bases align to TRBD1. The germline V gene has CDR1 LNHDA and CDR2 SQIVND (reference sequence). This CDR3 contains 15 residues. The junction had 8 bases not matched to a gene; V was cut back by 5 bases and J by 4 bases. As DNA, the CDR3 is TGTGCCAGTAGTCTAACGGGACAGGGTTTCACTGAAGCTTTCTTT. Residues: CASSLTGQGFTEAFF.

The J gene is TRBJ2-7, the V gene TRBV18; TRBD1 is a possible D gene (5 bases). The CDR3 length is 13 residues. Germline V gene sequence: CDR1 KGHSH, CDR2 LQKENI. The V end lost 6 bases, the J end lost 4 bases, and 13 bases lay between the germline ends. The CDR3: CASSPTGFYEQYF. CDR3 nucleotide sequence: TGTGCCAGCTCTCCTACAGGTTTTTACGAGCAGTACTTC. Combining the CDR3 with reference TRBV18 and TRBJ2-7 gives the whole variable domain NAGVMQNPRHLVRRRGQEARLRCSPMKGHSHVYWYRQLPEEGLKFMVYLQKENIIDESGMPKERFSAEFPKEGPSILRIQQVVRGDSAAYFCASSPTGFYEQYFGPGTRLTVT.

The CDR3 is CASSQVLRGRANTGELFF. The CDR3 DNA sequence: TGTGCCAGCAGCCAAGTACTGCGGGGGCGAGCGAACACCGGGGAGCTGTTTTTT. The chain links TRBV4-2 to TRBJ2-2; TRBD2 is a possible D gene (7 bases). The CDR3 consists of 18 residues. Per germline, CDR1 LGHNA and CDR2 YNFKEQ. Trimming took 1 base from V and 0 from J, leaving 15 bases between them.

V gene TRBV4-1 combines with J gene TRBJ2-3, with D hard to call. Trimming pared 3 bases from V and 7 bases from J, leaving 11 bases between. There are 13 residues in the CDR3. The germline V gene has CDR1 MGHRA and CDR2 YSYEKL. This chain's CDR3 is CASSQGQWNTQYF. CDR3 DNA sequence: TGCGCCAGCAGCCAGGGCCAGTGGAATACGCAGTATTTT.

Regarding this clone: Germline is not matched at one junction end, which may reflect a read error. The V and J genes are TRBV10-1 and TRBJ1-1; D may be TRBD1 (6 bases). Germline CDR1 and CDR2: WNHNN and SYGVQD (reference sequence). The CDR3 runs to 13 residues. As DNA, the CDR3 is TGCGCCAGCAGTGAGTTTCGGAACAGGGAACTAATCTTT. Its protein is CASSEFRNRELIF.

The rearrangement uses TRBV7-2 and TRBJ2-5, with D perhaps matching TRBD2 (7 bases). The CDR3 sequence is 13 residues long. Germline V gene lookup returns CDR1 SGHTA and CDR2 FQGNSA. The germline V and J ends were trimmed by 6 bases and 5 bases, with 13 bases remaining between them. In DNA form, the CDR3 reads TGTGCCAGCAGTAGGGGGGGTGAGGAGACCCAGTACTTC. Its protein is CASSRGGEETQYF.

The chain uses TRBV11-3 and TRBJ2-5; 9 bases agree with TRBD1. Trimming removed 5 bases from V and 5 bases from J; junction bases left unmatched: 9. The CDR3 extends over 15 amino acids. Looked up from germline, CDR1 is SGHNT and CDR2 is YENEEA. The chain's CDR3 is CASSPGQGNTETQYF. The CDR3 DNA sequence: TGTGCCAGCAGCCCCGGACAGGGGAATACGGAGACCCAGTACTTC.

V and J are TRBV30 and TRBJ2-7, with a weak D call TRBD1 (6 bases). Germline V gene data show CDR1 as GTSNPN and CDR2 as SVGIG (reference sequence). The CDR3 extends over 14 amino acids. Trimming left V 1 base short and J 1 base short, with 11 bases between. The CDR3 sequence is CAWSGTDSSYEQYF. In DNA, the CDR3 is TGTGCCTGGAGTGGGACAGACTCATCCTACGAGCAGTACTTC.

The gene calls are TRBV27 and TRBJ2-7; tentatively, D is TRBD1 (6 bases). The germline CDR1 and CDR2 sequences are MNHEY and SMNVEV (reference sequence). The length of the CDR3 is 13 residues. Trimming left V 5 bases short and J 5 bases short, with 13 bases between. CDR3 sequence reads: CASSIRGPHEQYF. In DNA, the CDR3 is TGTGCCAGCAGTATCAGGGGCCCGCACGAGCAGTACTTC.

This clone was seen only once. The chain is built from TRBV15 and TRBJ1-4; D unclear. The CDR3 sequence is 16 residues long. V lost 0 bases and J lost 8, with 16 bases in between. Germline CDR1 is LNHNV and CDR2 is YYDKDF (reference sequence). As DNA, the CDR3 is TGTGCCACCAGCAGAGATGGGAGGAGGGAGGTCGAAAAACTGTTTTTT. Translating gives CATSRDGRREVEKLFF.

This clone appeared a single time. The chain employs TRBV11-2 and TRBJ2-7, with D hard to call. The CDR3 has 14 amino acids. Trimming took off 0 bases at V and 3 bases at J, with 9 bases between the two ends. Germline CDR1 is SGHAT and CDR2 is FQNNGV. CDR3 loop: CASSLEALVYEQYF. CDR3 nucleotides: TGTGCCAGCAGCTTAGAGGCCCTAGTCTACGAGCAGTACTTC.

The chain uses TRBV5-1 and TRBJ2-2; tentatively, D is TRBD2 (6 bases). This CDR3 has 16 residues. CDR1 is SGHRS and CDR2 is YFSETQ in the germline V gene. Trimming cost V 4 bases and J 3 bases, with 16 bases left between them. The CDR3 region is CASSPRAGSDTGELFF. CDR3 DNA sequence: TGCGCCAGCAGCCCGAGGGCGGGGAGTGACACCGGGGAGCTGTTTTTT.

This clone was observed a few times. Here the CDR3 DNA reads TGTGCCAGCAGCCGATCGGCGGGAGGAGGGGGAACAGATACGCAGTATTTT. Encoded protein: CASSRSAGGGGTDTQYF. V is TRBV3-1 (or the pseudogene TRBV3-2) and J is TRBJ2-3; 8 nucleotides agree with TRBD2. Germline V gene data show CDR1 as LGHDT and CDR2 as YNNKEL (reference sequence). V shed 4 bases and J 3 bases; nucleotides not matched to a gene: 12. The CDR3 spans 17 residues.

V and J are TRBV20-1 and TRBJ2-3; a possible D gene is TRBD2 (6 bases). Trimming removed 3 bases from V and 2 bases from J, with 15 bases in between. The CDR3 consists of 15 residues. Germline V gene data show CDR1 as DFQATT and CDR2 as SNEGSKA (reference sequence). The CDR3 is CSASGTEGLTDTQYF. The CDR3 DNA sequence: TGCAGTGCTAGTGGGACGGAGGGCCTCACAGATACGCAGTATTTT.

The V gene is TRBV3-1 (or the pseudogene TRBV3-2), the J gene TRBJ2-5; possibly TRBD2 for D (5 bases). The germline gives CDR1 LGHDT, CDR2 YNNKEL (reference sequence). Trimming stripped 4 bases from V and 0 bases from J, with 15 bases between. CDR3 length equals 16 residues. The CDR3 spells CASSRTGGSNQETQYF. The CDR3 bases are TGTGCCAGCAGCCGGACGGGCGGGTCCAACCAAGAGACCCAGTACTTC.

The chain links TRBV21-1 to TRBJ2-4; whether TRBD2, the table's D call, matches the DNA was not checked. TRBV21-1 is recorded as a pseudogene. The CDR3 has 23 residues. The CDR3 bases are TGTGCCAGCAGCAAAGGGGGGGTTGAACCGGGACCAAAGCTGGGTAGGGCCAAAAACATTCAGTACTTC. It is translated as CASSKGGVEPGPKLGRAKNIQYF.

The rearrangement uses TRBV27 and TRBJ2-7; possibly TRBD1 for D (5 bases). CDR1 is MNHEY and CDR2 is SMNVEV in the germline V gene (reference sequence). V was shortened by 3 bases and J by 2 bases, with 11 bases between the two germline ends. This CDR3 comprises 14 residues. Here the CDR3 DNA reads TGTGCCAGCAGTTTTTCCGGACATACCTACGAGCAGTACTTC. As protein: CASSFSGHTYEQYF.

This clone occurred once. The V call is TRBV7-8, the J call TRBJ1-4; a weak D match, TRBD1 (5 bases). This CDR3 is built from 15 residues. Germline V gene data show CDR1 as SGHVS and CDR2 as FQNEAQ. V lost 4 bases, J lost 8 bases, and 17 bases lay in between. CDR3: CASSSSRDITEKLFF. CDR3 coding DNA: TGTGCCAGCAGCTCCTCCAGGGATATTACCGAAAAACTGTTTTTT.

The CDR3 sequence: CASSFDRMSNEKLFF. Written as DNA, the CDR3 is TGTGCCAGCAGTTTCGACAGGATGTCTAATGAAAAACTGTTTTTT. V is TRBV28 and J is TRBJ1-4; the D gene is possibly TRBD1 (6 bases). The CDR3 covers 15 residues. Looked up from germline, CDR1 is MDHEN and CDR2 is SYDVKM. Trimming took 3 bases from V and 3 from J, leaving 11 bases between them. Supplemented by reference TRBV28 and TRBJ1-4, the full variable domain reads DVKVTQSSRYLVKRTGEKVFLECVQDMDHENMFWYRQDPGLGLRLIYFSYDVKMKEKGDIPEGYSVSREKKERFSLILESASTNQTSMYLCASSFDRMSNEKLFFGSGTQLSVL.

This rearrangement joins TRBV5-5 to TRBJ1-3, with 7 bases identical to TRBD1. This CDR3 has 17 residues. J gave up 0 bases and V 4 bases, and 10 bases lay outside the gene matches. Germline CDR1 is SGHKS and CDR2 is YYEKEE (reference sequence). CDR3 loop: CASSRSGQSFSGNTIYF. The CDR3 coding sequence is TGTGCCAGCAGCCGCTCGGGACAGTCCTTCTCTGGAAACACCATATATTTT.

This clone was observed a handful of times. This chain connects TRBV2 to TRBJ2-7, with 11 bases that match TRBD1. Trimming cost V 7 bases and J 6 bases; bases outside gene matches: 5. CDR3 length: 13 amino acids. In germline, CDR1 is SNHLY, CDR2 FYNNEI. The CDR3 DNA sequence: TGTGCCAGCAATGGACAGGGGGCACGCGAGCAGTACTTC. It codes for CASNGQGAREQYF.

This chain's CDR3 is CASSEYGTGAGYTF. The CDR3 coding sequence is TGTGCCAGCAGTGAATACGGGACAGGGGCCGGCTACACCTTC. The rearrangement links TRBV2 to TRBJ1-2, with 10 bases that match TRBD1. Looked up from germline, CDR1 is SNHLY and CDR2 is FYNNEI. V gave up 2 bases and J gave up 8 bases; unmatched junction bases: 5. There are 14 residues in the CDR3.

The J gene is TRBJ2-7, the V gene TRBV5-8; perhaps TRBD1 as D (6 bases). V lost 4 bases to trimming and J lost 5 bases, with 22 bases between them. The CDR3 sequence is 16 residues long. Germline assignment: CDR1 SGHTS and CDR2 YDEGEE. The DNA for the CDR3 is TGTGCCAGCAGCCACAGAAGGACAGTACTATTCGACGAGCAGTACTTC. Translating gives CASSHRRTVLFDEQYF.